This passage covers 10 T cell receptor beta chains from one sample sequenced in a study of blood T cells in healthy people across ages. A second PCR, run for roughly 7 to 11 cycles, used a sample-barcoded 5' primer plus a J-beta primer mix. Via MiXCR, TCRdb re-called the 5' RACE reads, giving one row per CDR3 protein. The data show about 1.1 million distinct CDR3 sequences, around two fifths seen once. Material for sequencing was blood. The receptors shown here come from a man aged 18 to 29 in good health.

This clonotype showed up many times. The chain is built from TRBV6-5 and TRBJ1-2; TRBD1 aligns across 9 bases. The CDR3 covers 16 residues. Germline values: CDR1 MNHEY, CDR2 SVGAGI. The V segment lost 6 bases and the J segment 4 bases; nucleotides outside the gene matches: 12. The CDR3 here is CASRSPAGQGTYGYTF. The CDR3 bases are TGTGCCAGCAGATCCCCAGCGGGACAGGGAACCTATGGCTACACCTTC.

The V call is TRBV5-4, the J call TRBJ2-1; TRBD2 aligns across 9 bases. TRBJ2-7 explains the end of the DNA better; the J call may be wrong. The CDR3 is 15 residues long. The germline V gene has CDR1 SGHNT and CDR2 YYREEE (reference sequence). CDR3 bases: TGTGCCAGCAGCCCGGCGGGGGGGCAGGTCAATGAGCAGTACTTC. Encoded protein: CASSPAGGQVNEQYF.

The V and J genes are TRBV7-2 and TRBJ2-5; 9 nucleotides line up with TRBD2. Germline CDR1 reads SGHTA; CDR2 reads FQGNSA. This CDR3 comprises 16 residues. The junction had 7 bases not matched to a gene; V was cut back by 5 bases and J by 0 bases. CDR3 residues: CASSILAGPYQETQYF. CDR3 sequence (DNA): TGTGCCAGCAGCATCCTAGCGGGACCGTACCAAGAGACCCAGTACTTC. Complete variable domain (other parts from reference TRBV7-2 and TRBJ2-5): GAGVSQSPSNKVTEKGKDVELRCDPISGHTALYWYRQSLGQGLEFLIYFQGNSAPDKSGLPSDRFSAERTGGSVSTLTIQRTQQEDSAVYLCASSILAGPYQETQYFGPGTRLLVL.

This clonotype appeared a few times. V and J are TRBV11-3 and TRBJ2-1; D is unresolved. This CDR3 comprises 13 residues. Deletions cut 5 bases from V and 7 bases from J, with 12 bases between. Germline CDR1 reads SGHNT; CDR2 reads YENEEA. The CDR3 region is CASSTTALNEQFF. CDR3 in DNA: TGTGCCAGCAGCACAACGGCCCTTAATGAGCAGTTCTTC. Together with reference TRBV11-3 and TRBJ2-1, the CDR3 gives the full variable domain: EAGVVQSPRYKIIEKKQPVAFWCNPISGHNTLYWYLQNLGQGPELLIRYENEEAVDDSQLPKDRFSAERLKGVDSTLKIQPAELGDSAVYLCASSTTALNEQFFGPGTRLTVL.

Remarks on this clonotype: A read error may produce the germline difference seen at one junction end. The chain uses TRBV7-9 and TRBJ1-4, with 7 bases matching TRBD1. This CDR3 contains 19 residues. Germline V gene lookup returns CDR1 SEHNR and CDR2 FQNEAQ (reference sequence). The CDR3 region has the DNA TGTGCCAGCAGCTTAAAAGCCGGGACAGTGCCTTTAAGCGGTGAAGAACTGTTTTTT. Its translation is CASSLKAGTVPLSGEELFF.

This clonotype was seen ten or more times. The chain has TRBV7-2 and TRBJ1-2; D not certain. The CDR3 spans 11 residues. CDR1 and CDR2 from the germline V gene are SGHTA and FQGNSA. V was trimmed by 0 bases and J by 5 bases, leaving 1 base between them. CDR3 coding DNA: TGTGCCAGCAGCTTAGCTTATGGCTACACCTTC. Its protein product is CASSLAYGYTF.

This clonotype has only one observation. J is TRBJ1-1 and V is TRBV28; TRBD1 matches 7 bases. In germline, CDR1 is MDHEN, CDR2 SYDVKM. V was clipped by 7 bases and J by 3 bases; unmatched bases: 11. The CDR3 length is 15 residues. In DNA form, the CDR3 reads TGTGCCAGCACCATCGGGGCAGGGGGATACACTGAAGCTTTCTTT. Protein product: CASTIGAGGYTEAFF.

A few counts support this clonotype. This chain connects TRBV7-9 to TRBJ1-6; 7 nucleotides match TRBD1. The ends lost 5 bases at V and 9 bases at J; junction bases unmatched: 7. Germline V gives CDR1 SEHNR, CDR2 FQNEAQ (reference sequence). The CDR3 has 14 amino acids. Here the CDR3 reads CASSKRQGGSPLHF. The CDR3 nucleotides read TGTGCCAGCAGCAAGAGACAGGGTGGTTCACCCCTCCACTTT.

V usage is TRBV5-1 and J usage is TRBJ1-1; possible D gene TRBD1, 5 bases. The CDR3 loop spans 17 amino acids. Germline values: CDR1 SGHRS, CDR2 YFSETQ. Trimming removed 2 bases from V and 5 bases from J, with 22 bases in between. The CDR3 DNA is TGCGCCAGCAGCTTCATGATCGGGGCAGGCTCAAGGACTGAAGCTTTCTTT. It is translated as CASSFMIGAGSRTEAFF.

This clonotype showed up just a few times. J is TRBJ2-5 and V is TRBV20-1; TRBD2 is a possible D gene (6 bases). The CDR3 is 11 amino acids. V was pared by 7 bases and J by 5 bases, with 11 bases between. Germline-derived CDR1 and CDR2 are DFQATT and SNEGSKA (reference sequence). Here the CDR3 DNA reads TGCAGTGTTCGGGACTTTGAGACCCAGTACTTC. It encodes CSVRDFETQYF.